Presented here are 8 T cell receptor beta chains from one specimen sequenced in a study of blood T cell repertoires in COVID-19. Libraries were prepared by immunoSEQ multiplex PCR; TCRdb keeps only in-frame clonotypes and omits some of them. The table records 200,000 to 300,000 clones, more than 70% of them present only once. Sequencing was done on a sample of peripheral blood. These receptors all come from a woman aged 45-59 years with acute or convalescent COVID-19.

The rearrangement uses TRBV5-1 and TRBJ2-1; 10 bases line up with TRBD2. Germline lookup yields CDR1 SGHRS and CDR2 YFSETQ. This CDR3 comprises 15 residues. V lost 3 bases to trimming and J lost 2 bases; unmatched junction nucleotides: 2. The CDR3 bases are TGCGCCAGCAGCTGGGGACTAGCGACCTACAATGAGCAGTTCTTC. Encoded protein: CASSWGLATYNEQFF.

V gene TRBV19 combines with J gene TRBJ2-4; D is unresolved. Germline V gene sequence: CDR1 LNHDA, CDR2 SQIVND (reference sequence). V was cut by 1 base and J by 0 bases, with 10 bases left in between. The CDR3 runs 16 residues. The CDR3 DNA is TGTGCCAGTAGTATAGTACTGAGGCTAGCCAAAAACATTCAGTACTTC. This sequence encodes CASSIVLRLAKNIQYF. Using reference TRBV19 and TRBJ2-4 for the parts outside the CDR3, the full variable domain is DGGITQSPKYLFRKEGQNVTLSCEQNLNHDAMYWYRQDPGQGLRLIYYSQIVNDFQKGDIAEGYSVSREKKESFPLTVTSAQKNPTAFYLCASSIVLRLAKNIQYFGAGTRLSVL.

The chain has TRBV5-1 and TRBJ2-1; 7 bases align to TRBD2. CDR1 and CDR2 from the germline V gene are SGHRS and YFSETQ. The CDR3 covers 14 residues. The ends lost 0 bases at V and 6 bases at J; junction bases unmatched: 3. In DNA form, the CDR3 reads TGCGCCAGCAGCTTGGAGCGGGGAAGCAATGAGCAGTTCTTC. Translation: CASSLERGSNEQFF.

The J gene is TRBJ2-5, the V gene TRBV20-1; tentative D call: TRBD2 (5 bases). The germline V gene has CDR1 DFQATT and CDR2 SNEGSKA (reference sequence). V lost 3 bases and J lost 1, with 18 bases in between. The CDR3 contains 16 residues. CDR3 protein: CSASRGPKPPQETQYF. The CDR3 nucleotides are TGCAGTGCTAGTCGCGGGCCCAAGCCGCCCCAAGAGACCCAGTACTTC.

As for this clone: A read error may produce the germline difference seen at one junction end. The chain combines TRBV7-7 with TRBJ2-5; TRBD1 might be the D (5 bases). The CDR3 contains 13 residues. Germline CDR1 reads SSHAT; CDR2 reads FNYEAQ (reference sequence). This chain's CDR3 is CASSPTVGETQYF. The CDR3 coding sequence is TGTGCTAGCAGCCCGACAGTTGGAGAGACCCAGTACTTC.

The V and J genes are TRBV9 and TRBJ2-1, with TRBD1 matching 7 bases. The V gene's germline CDR1 is SGDLS and CDR2 YYNGEE. Losses at the gene ends were 0 bases for V and 0 bases for J; bases not matched to a gene: 3. CDR3 length: 16 amino acids. Here the CDR3 reads CASSVVGDSSYNEQFF. In DNA form, the CDR3 reads TGTGCCAGCAGCGTAGTGGGGGACAGCTCCTACAATGAGCAGTTCTTC.

The CDR3 nucleotides read TGCAGCGTTGAAGAGGCGGGCTATGGCTACACCTTC. Its protein is CSVEEAGYGYTF. The chain links TRBV29-1 to TRBJ1-2, with no clear D. Germline V gives CDR1 SQVTM, CDR2 ANQGSEA. This CDR3 is 12 amino acids long. Trimming pared 0 bases from V and 4 bases from J, leaving 6 bases between.

This clone has just one count. This rearrangement joins TRBV7-6 to TRBJ2-7, with 10 positions matching TRBD2. This CDR3 comprises 16 residues. The germline V gene has CDR1 SGHVS and CDR2 FNYEAQ. V lost 4 bases to trimming and J lost 2 bases; unmatched junction nucleotides: 8. DNA of the CDR3: TGTGCCAGCAGCTCCCGCCTAGCGGGAGCAGCCTACGAGCAGTACTTC. This sequence encodes CASSSRLAGAAYEQYF. The full variable domain, with the rest looked up from reference TRBV7-6 and TRBJ2-7, is GAGVSQSPRYKVTKRGQDVALRCDPISGHVSLYWYRQALGQGPEFLTYFNYEAQQDKSGLPNDRFSAERPEGSISTLTIQRTEQRDSAMYRCASSSRLAGAAYEQYFGPGTRLTVT.